This T cell receptor (beta chain) was obtained from a study of blood T cell repertoires in COVID-19 (dated by TCRdb to about 2020). Notes on the research overall: The collaborator samples originated in the United States, Italy and Spain and spanned the acute and convalescent phases of COVID-19. The prospective study material was composed of cDNA or gDNA derived from T cells, B-cell-depleted T cells, or PBMCs. Deeply sampled blood TCRbeta repertoires from subjects exposed to, actively infected with, or recovered from COVID-19 were included in the dataset. A freely available public database, intended as a resource for researchers studying the immune response to SARS-CoV-2, is where the repertoires were released. Samples came from the ongoing ImmuneRACE study (first 160 participants) plus 1,254 subjects from 6 global collaborators. A de-identified subject ID, COVID-19 status, age in years and sex were almost always included in the sample metadata. HLA class I and class II types, where available, came from metadata supplied by the sample provider rather than from assay-based typing. Overall study results and their limits: How much clinical and demographic metadata was included differed by source and by participant, and the metadata was provided uncurated.

Each collaborating institution followed its own protocols to collect whole blood in K2EDTA tubes. For TCRbeta analysis, collaborators shipped samples as frozen whole blood, isolated PBMCs, or DNA extracted from either of those sample types. TCRbeta CDR3 regions were amplified from genomic DNA by means of the immunoSEQ Assay, a bias-controlled multiplex PCR. Turning to the authors' computational methods: The number of nucleated cells in each sample was estimated from the amplification of reference gene primers within the assay. To quantify the absolute abundance of each unique TCRbeta CDR3 rearrangement, sequence reads were collapsed and filtered. For each sample, productive Simpson clonality was calculated as the square root of Simpson's diversity index over productive rearrangements. The table was pulled from immuneACCESS by TCRdb, which kept in-frame rearrangements only. Such tables lose some clones; where checked, under half of the loss comes from unresolved V genes, and the rest has no known cause. V, J and clone size derive from that table, while D and trimming were established from the DNA sequence. The sample has 310,000 or so clones on record, around 87% of them singletons. 1% of the sample lies in the top ten.

Comment on this clone: The target of this receptor is not known. One base away there is no much larger clone; base qualities are not given.

The sample taken for sequencing was peripheral blood. The clonotype comes from a man aged 45-65 years with active or convalescent COVID-19.

The nucleotides read TGTGCCAGCCCTAAGGGACAGCTTTACGAGCAGTACTTC. Its amino acids are CASPKGQLYEQYF. The V and J genes are TRBV2 and TRBJ2-7, with TRBD1 identical over 7 junction bases. V ends up 8 bases short and J 4 bases short, with an unmatched junction base count of 8. The germline V gene encodes CDR1 SNHLY and CDR2 FYNNEI. The CDR3 numbers 13 residues from cysteine through phenylalanine. The kept DNA is CDR3 alone, 39 bases in frame from the first base.